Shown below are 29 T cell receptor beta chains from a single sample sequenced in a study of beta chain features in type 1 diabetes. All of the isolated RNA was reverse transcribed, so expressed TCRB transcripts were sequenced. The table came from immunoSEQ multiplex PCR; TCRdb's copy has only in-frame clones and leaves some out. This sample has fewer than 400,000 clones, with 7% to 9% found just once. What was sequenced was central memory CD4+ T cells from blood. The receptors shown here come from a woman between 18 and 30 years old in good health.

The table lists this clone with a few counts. The CDR3 sequence is CASSLNGIYEQYF. In DNA, the CDR3 is TGTGCCAGCAGTTTAAACGGGATATACGAGCAGTACTTC. The rearrangement links TRBV28 to TRBJ2-7, with TRBD2 as a possible D gene (5 bases). The CDR3 contains 13 residues. The germline gives CDR1 MDHEN, CDR2 SYDVKM. With 2 bases removed from V and 4 bases from J, the gap between germline ends came to 9 bases.

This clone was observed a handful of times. The CDR3 protein is CASGERTSGRWSDTQYF. The CDR3 nucleotides are TGTGCCAGCGGAGAAAGGACTAGCGGGAGATGGTCAGATACGCAGTATTTT. The V gene is TRBV28, the J gene TRBJ2-3; 13 bases agree with TRBD2. The CDR3 spans 17 residues. The V and J ends lost 8 bases and 4 bases, in that order; junction bases with no gene match: 12. CDR1 and CDR2 from the germline V gene are MDHEN and SYDVKM.

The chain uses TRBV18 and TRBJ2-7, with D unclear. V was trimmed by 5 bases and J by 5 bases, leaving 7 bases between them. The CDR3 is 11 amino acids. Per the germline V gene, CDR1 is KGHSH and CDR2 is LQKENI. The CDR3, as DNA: TGTGCCAGCTCATCTCGAGACGAGCAGTACTTC. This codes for CASSSRDEQYF. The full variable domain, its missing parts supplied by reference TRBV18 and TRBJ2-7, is NAGVMQNPRHLVRRRGQEARLRCSPMKGHSHVYWYRQLPEEGLKFMVYLQKENIIDESGMPKERFSAEFPKEGPSILRIQQVVRGDSAAYFCASSSRDEQYFGPGTRLTVT.

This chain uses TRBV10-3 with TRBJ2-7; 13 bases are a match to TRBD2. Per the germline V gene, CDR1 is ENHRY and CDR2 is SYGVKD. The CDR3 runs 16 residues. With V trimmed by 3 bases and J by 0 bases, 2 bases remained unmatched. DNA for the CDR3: TGTGCCATCAGTGATGGACTAGCGGGAGTCTCCTACGAGCAGTACTTC. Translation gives CAISDGLAGVSYEQYF.

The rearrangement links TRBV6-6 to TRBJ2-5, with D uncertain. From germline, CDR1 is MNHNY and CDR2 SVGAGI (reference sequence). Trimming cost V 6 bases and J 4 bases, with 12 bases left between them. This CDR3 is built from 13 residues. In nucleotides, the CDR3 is TGTGCCAGCAGCTCATTGGTTCGAGAGACCCAGTACTTC. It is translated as CASSSLVRETQYF.

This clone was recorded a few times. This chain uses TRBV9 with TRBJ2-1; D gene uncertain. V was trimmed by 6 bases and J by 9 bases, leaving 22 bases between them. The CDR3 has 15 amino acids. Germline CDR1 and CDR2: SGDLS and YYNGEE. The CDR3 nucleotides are TGTGCCAGCACCCGGACCACCCTCGCGCACGGTGAGCAGTTCTTC. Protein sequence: CASTRTTLAHGEQFF.

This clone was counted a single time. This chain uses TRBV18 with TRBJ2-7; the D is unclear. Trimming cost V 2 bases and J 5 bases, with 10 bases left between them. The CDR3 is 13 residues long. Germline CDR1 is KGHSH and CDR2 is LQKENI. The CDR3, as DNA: TGTGCCAGCTCACCAGGGCCCCGCAACGAGCAGTACTTC. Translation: CASSPGPRNEQYF. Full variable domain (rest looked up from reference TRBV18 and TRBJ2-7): NAGVMQNPRHLVRRRGQEARLRCSPMKGHSHVYWYRQLPEEGLKFMVYLQKENIIDESGMPKERFSAEFPKEGPSILRIQQVVRGDSAAYFCASSPGPRNEQYFGPGTRLTVT.

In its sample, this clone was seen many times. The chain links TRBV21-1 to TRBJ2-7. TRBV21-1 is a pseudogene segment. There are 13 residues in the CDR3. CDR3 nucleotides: TGTGCCAGCAGCAAAGTTGGAAAAGAGGAGCAGTACTTC. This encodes CASSKVGKEEQYF.

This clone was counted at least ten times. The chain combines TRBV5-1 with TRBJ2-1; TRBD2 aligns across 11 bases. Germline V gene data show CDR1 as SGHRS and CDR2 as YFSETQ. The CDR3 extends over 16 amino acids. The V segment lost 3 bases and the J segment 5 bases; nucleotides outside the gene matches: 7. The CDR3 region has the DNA TGCGCCAGCAGCTCTTTAGCGGGAGGGCCCGACAATGAGCAGTTCTTC. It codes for CASSSLAGGPDNEQFF.

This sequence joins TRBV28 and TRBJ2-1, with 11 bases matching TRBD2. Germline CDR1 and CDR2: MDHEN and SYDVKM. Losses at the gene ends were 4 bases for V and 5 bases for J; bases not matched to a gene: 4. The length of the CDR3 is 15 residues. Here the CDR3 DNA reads TGTGCCAGCAGTTCCCCGGGACTAGCGGACAATGAGCAGTTCTTC. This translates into CASSSPGLADNEQFF.

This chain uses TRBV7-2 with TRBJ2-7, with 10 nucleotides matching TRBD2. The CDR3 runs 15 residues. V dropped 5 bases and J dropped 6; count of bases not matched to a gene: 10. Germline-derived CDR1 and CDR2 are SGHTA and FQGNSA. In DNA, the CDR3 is TGTGCCAGCAGCGTTCTAGCGGGAGAGTTGGGCGAGCAGTACTTC. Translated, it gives CASSVLAGELGEQYF.

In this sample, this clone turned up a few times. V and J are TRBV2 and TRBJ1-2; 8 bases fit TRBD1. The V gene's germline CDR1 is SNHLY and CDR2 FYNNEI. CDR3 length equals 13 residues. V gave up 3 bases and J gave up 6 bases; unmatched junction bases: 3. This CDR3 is CASSETGVDGYTF. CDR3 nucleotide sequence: TGTGCCAGCAGTGAGACAGGGGTAGATGGCTACACCTTC.

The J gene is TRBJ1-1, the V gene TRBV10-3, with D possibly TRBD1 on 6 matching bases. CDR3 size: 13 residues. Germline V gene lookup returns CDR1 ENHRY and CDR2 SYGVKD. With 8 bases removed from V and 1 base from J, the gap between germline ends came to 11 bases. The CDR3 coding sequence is TGTGCCATCTCAGGACAGTCGAACACTGAAGCTTTCTTT. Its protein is CAISGQSNTEAFF.

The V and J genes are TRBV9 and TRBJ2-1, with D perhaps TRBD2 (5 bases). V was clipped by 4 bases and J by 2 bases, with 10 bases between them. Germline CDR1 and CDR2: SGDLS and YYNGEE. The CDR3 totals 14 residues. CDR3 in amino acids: CASSRLAAYNEQFF. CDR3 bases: TGTGCCAGCAGCCGTCTAGCCGCCTACAATGAGCAGTTCTTC.

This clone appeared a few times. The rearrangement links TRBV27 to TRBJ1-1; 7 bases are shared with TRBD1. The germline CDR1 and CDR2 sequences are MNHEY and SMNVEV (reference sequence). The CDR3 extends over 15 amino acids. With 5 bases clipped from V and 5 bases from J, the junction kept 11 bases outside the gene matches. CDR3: CASSARQGRGTEAFF. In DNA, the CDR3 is TGTGCCAGCAGTGCCCGACAGGGAAGGGGGACTGAAGCTTTCTTT.

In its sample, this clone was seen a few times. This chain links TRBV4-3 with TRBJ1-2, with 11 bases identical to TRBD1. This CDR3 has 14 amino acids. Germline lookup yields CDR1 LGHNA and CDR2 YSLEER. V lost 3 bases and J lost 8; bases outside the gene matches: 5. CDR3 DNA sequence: TGCGCCAGCAGCCAGTCGGGACAGGGGGTCGGCTACACCTTC. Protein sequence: CASSQSGQGVGYTF.

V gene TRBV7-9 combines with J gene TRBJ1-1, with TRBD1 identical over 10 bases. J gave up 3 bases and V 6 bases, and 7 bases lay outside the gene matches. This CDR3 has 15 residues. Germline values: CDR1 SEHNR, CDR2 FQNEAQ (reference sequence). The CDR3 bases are TGTGCCAGCAGTCGACAGGGGGCGCCGGACACTGAAGCTTTCTTT. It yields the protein CASSRQGAPDTEAFF. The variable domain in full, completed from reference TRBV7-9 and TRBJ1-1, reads DTGVSQNPRHKITKRGQNVTFRCDPISEHNRLYWYRQTLGQGPEFLTYFQNEAQLEKSRLLSDRFSAERPKGSFSTLEIQRTEQGDSAMYLCASSRQGAPDTEAFFGQGTRLTVV.

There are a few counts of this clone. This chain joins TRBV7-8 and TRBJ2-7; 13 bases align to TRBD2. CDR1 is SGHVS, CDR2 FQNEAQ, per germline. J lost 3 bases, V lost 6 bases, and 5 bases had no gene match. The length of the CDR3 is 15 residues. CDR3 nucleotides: TGTGCCAGCAGTCGGACTAGCGGGAGTTTCTACGAGCAGTACTTC. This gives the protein CASSRTSGSFYEQYF.

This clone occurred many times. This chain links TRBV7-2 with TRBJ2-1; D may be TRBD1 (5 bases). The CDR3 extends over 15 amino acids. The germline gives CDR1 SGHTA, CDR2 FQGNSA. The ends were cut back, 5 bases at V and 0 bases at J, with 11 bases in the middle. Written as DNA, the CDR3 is TGTGCCAGCAGCACGACAGTGTTCTCCTACAATGAGCAGTTCTTC. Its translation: CASSTTVFSYNEQFF.

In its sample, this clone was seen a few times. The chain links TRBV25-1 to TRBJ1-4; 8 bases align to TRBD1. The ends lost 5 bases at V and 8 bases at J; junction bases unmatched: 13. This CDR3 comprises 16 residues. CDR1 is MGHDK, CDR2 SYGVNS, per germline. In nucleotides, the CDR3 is TGTGCCAGCAGTTTCGAGGACGGGACAGGATTCGAAAAACTGTTTTTT. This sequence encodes CASSFEDGTGFEKLFF.

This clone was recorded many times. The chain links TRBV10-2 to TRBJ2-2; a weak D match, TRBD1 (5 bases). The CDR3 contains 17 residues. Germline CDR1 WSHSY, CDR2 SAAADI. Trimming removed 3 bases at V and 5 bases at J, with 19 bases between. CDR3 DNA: TGCGCCAGCAGTGACCTCGCGTTAACCTCAGGGACCGGGGAGCTGTTTTTT. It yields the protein CASSDLALTSGTGELFF.

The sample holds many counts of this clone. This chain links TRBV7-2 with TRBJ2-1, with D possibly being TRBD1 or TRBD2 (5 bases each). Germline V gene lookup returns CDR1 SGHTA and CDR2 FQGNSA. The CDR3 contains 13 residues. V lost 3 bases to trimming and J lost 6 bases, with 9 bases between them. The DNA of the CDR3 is TGTGCCAGCAGCTTCGGGACCACCAATGAGCAGTTCTTC. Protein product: CASSFGTTNEQFF.

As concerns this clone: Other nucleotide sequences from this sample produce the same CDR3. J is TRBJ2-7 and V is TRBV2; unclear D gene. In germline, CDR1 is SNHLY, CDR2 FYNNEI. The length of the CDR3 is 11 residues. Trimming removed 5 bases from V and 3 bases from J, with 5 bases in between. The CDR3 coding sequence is TGTGCCAGCAGTACGGGCTACGAGCAGTACTTC. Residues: CASSTGYEQYF. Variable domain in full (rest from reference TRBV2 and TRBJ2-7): EPEVTQTPSHQVTQMGQEVILRCVPISNHLYFYWYRQILGQKVEFLVSFYNNEISEKSEIFDDQFSVERPDGSNFTLKIRSTKLEDSAMYFCASSTGYEQYFGPGTRLTVT.

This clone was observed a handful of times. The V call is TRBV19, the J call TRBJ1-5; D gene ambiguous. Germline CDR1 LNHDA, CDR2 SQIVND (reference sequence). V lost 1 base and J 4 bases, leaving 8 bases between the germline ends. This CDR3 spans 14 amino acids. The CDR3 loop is CASSIAGINQPQHF. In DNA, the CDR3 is TGTGCCAGTAGTATAGCGGGGATAAATCAGCCCCAGCATTTT.

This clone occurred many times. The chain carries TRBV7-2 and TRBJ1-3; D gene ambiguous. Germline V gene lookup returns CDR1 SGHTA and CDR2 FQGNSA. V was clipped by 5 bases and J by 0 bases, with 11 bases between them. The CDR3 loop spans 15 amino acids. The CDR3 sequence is CASSPSPLSGNTIYF. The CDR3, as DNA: TGTGCCAGCAGCCCCTCACCTCTCTCTGGAAACACCATATATTTT.

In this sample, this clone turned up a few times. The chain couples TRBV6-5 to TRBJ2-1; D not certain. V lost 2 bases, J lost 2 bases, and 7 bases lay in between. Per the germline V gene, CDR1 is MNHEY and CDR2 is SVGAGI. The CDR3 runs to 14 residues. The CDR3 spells CASSYERPYNEQFF. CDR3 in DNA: TGTGCCAGCAGTTACGAGAGGCCCTACAATGAGCAGTTCTTC.

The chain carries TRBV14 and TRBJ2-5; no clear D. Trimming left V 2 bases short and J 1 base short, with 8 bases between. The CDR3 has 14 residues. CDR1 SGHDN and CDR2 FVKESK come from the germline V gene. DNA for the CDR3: TGTGCCAGCAGCCAACTTTTGACCCAAGAGACCCAGTACTTC. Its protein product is CASSQLLTQETQYF.

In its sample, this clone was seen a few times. The CDR3 sequence: CASSTGPATSSGANVLTF. As DNA, the CDR3 is TGTGCCAGCAGCACCGGTCCCGCCACCTCCTCTGGGGCCAACGTCCTGACTTTC. The V gene is TRBV7-3, the J gene TRBJ2-6, with no clear D. CDR3 size: 18 residues. Germline assignment: CDR1 SGHTA and CDR2 FQGTGA. V lost 5 bases and J 0 bases, leaving 17 bases between the germline ends. Combining the CDR3 with reference TRBV7-3 and TRBJ2-6 gives the whole variable domain GAGVSQTPSNKVTEKGKYVELRCDPISGHTALYWYRQSLGQGPEFLIYFQGTGAADDSGLPNDRFFAVRPEGSVSTLKIQRTERGDSAVYLCASSTGPATSSGANVLTFGAGSRLTVL.

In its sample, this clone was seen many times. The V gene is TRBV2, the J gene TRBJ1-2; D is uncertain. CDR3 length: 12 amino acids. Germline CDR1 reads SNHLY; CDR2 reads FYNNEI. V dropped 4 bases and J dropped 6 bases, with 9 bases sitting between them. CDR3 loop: CASSAFVHGYTF. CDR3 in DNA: TGTGCCAGCAGTGCCTTTGTTCATGGCTACACCTTC.